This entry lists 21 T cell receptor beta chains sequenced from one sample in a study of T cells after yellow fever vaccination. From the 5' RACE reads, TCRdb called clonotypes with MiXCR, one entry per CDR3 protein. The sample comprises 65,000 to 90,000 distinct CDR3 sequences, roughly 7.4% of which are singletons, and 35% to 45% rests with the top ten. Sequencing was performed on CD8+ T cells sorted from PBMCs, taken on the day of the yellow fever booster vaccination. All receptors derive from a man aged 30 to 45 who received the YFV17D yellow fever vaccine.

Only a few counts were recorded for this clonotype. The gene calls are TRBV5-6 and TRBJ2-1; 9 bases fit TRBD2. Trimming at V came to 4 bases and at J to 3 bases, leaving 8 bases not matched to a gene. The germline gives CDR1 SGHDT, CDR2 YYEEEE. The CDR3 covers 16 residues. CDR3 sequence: CASSTVAGAIYNEQFF. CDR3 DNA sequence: TGTGCCAGCAGCACCGTAGCGGGAGCTATCTACAATGAGCAGTTCTTC.

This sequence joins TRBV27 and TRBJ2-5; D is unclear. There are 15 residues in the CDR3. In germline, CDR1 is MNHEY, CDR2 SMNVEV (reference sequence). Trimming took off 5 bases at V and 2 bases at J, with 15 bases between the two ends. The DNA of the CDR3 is TGTGCCAGCAGTCGACATTTTCTGGCACAAGAGACCCAGTACTTC. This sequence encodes CASSRHFLAQETQYF.

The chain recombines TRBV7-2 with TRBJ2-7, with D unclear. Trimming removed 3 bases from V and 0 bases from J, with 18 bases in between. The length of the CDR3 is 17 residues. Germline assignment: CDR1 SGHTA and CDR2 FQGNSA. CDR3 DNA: TGTGCCAGCAGCTTTATCAGCACCCGCCAGAGCTCCTACGAGCAGTACTTC. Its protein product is CASSFISTRQSSYEQYF.

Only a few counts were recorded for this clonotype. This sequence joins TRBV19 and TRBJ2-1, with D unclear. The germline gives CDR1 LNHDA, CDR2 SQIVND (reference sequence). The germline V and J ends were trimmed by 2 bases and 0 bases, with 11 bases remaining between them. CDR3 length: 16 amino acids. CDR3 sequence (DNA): TGTGCCAGTAGTATAAGCCTCTTAGGCTCCTACAATGAGCAGTTCTTC. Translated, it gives CASSISLLGSYNEQFF.

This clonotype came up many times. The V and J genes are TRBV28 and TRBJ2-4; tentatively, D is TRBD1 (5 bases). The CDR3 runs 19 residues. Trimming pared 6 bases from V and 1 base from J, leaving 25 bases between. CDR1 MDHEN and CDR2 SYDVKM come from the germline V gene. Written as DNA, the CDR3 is TGTGCCAGCAGCTTACCCTTATTCCGACAGTCTTCCGCCAAAAACATTCAGTACTTC. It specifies CASSLPLFRQSSAKNIQYF.

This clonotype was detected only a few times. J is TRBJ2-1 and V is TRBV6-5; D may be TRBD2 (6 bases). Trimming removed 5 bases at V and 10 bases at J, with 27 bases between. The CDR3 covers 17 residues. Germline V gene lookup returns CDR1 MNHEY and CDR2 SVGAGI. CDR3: CASSNPEVGTSAREQFF. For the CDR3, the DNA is TGTGCCAGCAGTAACCCCGAGGTGGGGACTTCCGCTCGAGAGCAGTTCTTC.

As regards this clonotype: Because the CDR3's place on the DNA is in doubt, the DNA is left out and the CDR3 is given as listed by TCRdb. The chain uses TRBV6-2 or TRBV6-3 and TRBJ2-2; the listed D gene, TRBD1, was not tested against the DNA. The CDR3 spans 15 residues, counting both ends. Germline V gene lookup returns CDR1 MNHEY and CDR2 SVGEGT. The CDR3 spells CASSYKGITPGSCFF.

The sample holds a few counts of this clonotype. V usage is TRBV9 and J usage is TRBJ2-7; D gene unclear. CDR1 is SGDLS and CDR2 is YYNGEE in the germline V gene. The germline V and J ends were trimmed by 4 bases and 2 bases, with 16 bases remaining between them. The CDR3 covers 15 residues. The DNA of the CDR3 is TGTGCCAGCAGCCCCAAGGGTTGGGATCCCTACGAGCAGTACTTC. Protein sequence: CASSPKGWDPYEQYF.

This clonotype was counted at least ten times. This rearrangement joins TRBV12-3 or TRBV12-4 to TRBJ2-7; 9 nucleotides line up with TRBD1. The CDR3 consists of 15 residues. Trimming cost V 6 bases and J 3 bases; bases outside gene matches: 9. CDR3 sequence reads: CASRQGTGKNYEQYF. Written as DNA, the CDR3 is TGTGCCAGCAGACAAGGGACAGGGAAAAACTACGAGCAGTACTTC.

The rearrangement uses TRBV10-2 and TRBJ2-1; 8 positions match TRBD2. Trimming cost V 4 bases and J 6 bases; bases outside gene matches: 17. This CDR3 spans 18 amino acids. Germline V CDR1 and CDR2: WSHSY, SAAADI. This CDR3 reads CASSGGALAESFGNEQFF. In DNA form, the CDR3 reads TGCGCCAGCAGTGGGGGGGCACTAGCGGAGTCCTTCGGCAATGAGCAGTTCTTC.

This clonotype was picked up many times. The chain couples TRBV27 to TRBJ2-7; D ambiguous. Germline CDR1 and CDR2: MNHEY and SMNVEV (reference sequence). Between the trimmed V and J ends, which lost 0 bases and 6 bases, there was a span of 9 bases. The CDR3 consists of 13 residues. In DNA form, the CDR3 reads TGTGCCAGCAGTTTATCCTGGCGGACCGAGCAGTACTTC. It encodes CASSLSWRTEQYF.

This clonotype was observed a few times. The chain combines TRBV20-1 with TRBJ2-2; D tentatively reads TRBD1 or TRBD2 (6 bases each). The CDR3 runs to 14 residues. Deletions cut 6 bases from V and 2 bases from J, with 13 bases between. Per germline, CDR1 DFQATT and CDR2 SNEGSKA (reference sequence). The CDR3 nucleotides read TGCAGTGCCAACGGGGGCTTAAACACCGGGGAGCTGTTTTTT. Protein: CSANGGLNTGELFF.

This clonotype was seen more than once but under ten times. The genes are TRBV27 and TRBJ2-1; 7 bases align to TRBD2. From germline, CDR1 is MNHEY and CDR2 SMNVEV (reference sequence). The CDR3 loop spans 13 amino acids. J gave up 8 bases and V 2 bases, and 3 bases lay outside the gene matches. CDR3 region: CASSLRLADEQFF. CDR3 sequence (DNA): TGTGCCAGCAGTTTAAGACTAGCAGATGAGCAGTTCTTC.

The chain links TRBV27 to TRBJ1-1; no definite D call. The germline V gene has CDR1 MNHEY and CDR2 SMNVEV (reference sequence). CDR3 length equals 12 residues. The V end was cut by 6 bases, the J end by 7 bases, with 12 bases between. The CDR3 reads CASSRPGLEAFF. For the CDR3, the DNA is TGTGCCAGCAGCCGTCCGGGCCTTGAAGCTTTCTTT.

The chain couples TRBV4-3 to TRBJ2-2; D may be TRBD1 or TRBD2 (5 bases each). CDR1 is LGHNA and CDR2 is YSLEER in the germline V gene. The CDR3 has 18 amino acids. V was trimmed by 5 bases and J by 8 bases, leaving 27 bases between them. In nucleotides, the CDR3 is TGCGCCAGCAGCTTTCAGCTCTTTGGGACCATCTCTAGGGGGGAGCTGTTTTTT. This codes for CASSFQLFGTISRGELFF.

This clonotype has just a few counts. CDR3 protein: CASSGRDYSYEQYF. Written as DNA, the CDR3 is TGCGCCAGCAGTGGCCGGGACTACTCCTACGAGCAGTACTTC. V gene TRBV10-2 combines with J gene TRBJ2-7; 7 bases are shared with TRBD2. Germline CDR1 and CDR2: WSHSY and SAAADI. There are 14 residues in the CDR3. V lost 4 bases and J lost 0; bases outside the gene matches: 3.

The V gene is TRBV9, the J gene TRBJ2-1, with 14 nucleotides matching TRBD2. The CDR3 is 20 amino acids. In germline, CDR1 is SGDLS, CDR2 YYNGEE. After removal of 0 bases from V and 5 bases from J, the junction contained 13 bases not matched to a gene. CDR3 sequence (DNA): TGTGCCAGCAGCGTAGCTAGGGGACTAGCGGGAGTGGAAGGCCACAATGAGCAGTTCTTC. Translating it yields CASSVARGLAGVEGHNEQFF.

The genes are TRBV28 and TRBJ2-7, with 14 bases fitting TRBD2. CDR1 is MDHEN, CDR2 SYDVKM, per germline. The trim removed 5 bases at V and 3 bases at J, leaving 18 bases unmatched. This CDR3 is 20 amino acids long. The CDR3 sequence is CASSPRGGGLAGDPDYEQYF. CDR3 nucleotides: TGTGCCAGCAGTCCCCGGGGGGGGGGACTAGCGGGAGATCCTGACTACGAGCAGTACTTC.

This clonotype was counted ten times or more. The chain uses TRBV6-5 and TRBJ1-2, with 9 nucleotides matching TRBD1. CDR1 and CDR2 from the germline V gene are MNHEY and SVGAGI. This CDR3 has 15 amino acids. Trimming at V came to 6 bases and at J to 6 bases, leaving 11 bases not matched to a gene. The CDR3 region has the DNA TGTGCCAGCAGCCTAAACCCGGGACAGGGTAATGGCTACACCTTC. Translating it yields CASSLNPGQGNGYTF.

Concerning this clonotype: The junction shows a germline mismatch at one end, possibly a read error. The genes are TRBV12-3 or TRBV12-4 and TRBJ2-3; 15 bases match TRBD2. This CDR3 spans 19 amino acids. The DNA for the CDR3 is TGTACCAGCTGCCCTGGGGGTTGGGGACTAGCGGGAGGTTGGGATACGCAGTATTTT. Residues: CTSCPGGWGLAGGWDTQYF.

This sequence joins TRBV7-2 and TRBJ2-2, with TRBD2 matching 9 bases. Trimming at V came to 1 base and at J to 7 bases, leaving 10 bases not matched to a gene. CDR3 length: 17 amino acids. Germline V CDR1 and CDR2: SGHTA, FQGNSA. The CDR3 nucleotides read TGTGCCAGCAGCTTAGGTATAGCGGGAGTCGTCATCGGGGAGCTGTTTTTT. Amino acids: CASSLGIAGVVIGELFF.